This T cell receptor (beta chain) was identified during a study of Ad26.COV2.S vaccination and SARS-CoV-2 variants. Study-wide context: Each vaccinee took Ad26.COV2.S intramuscularly, once or twice 56 days apart.

V shed 1 base and J shed 4 bases, with 11 bases lying between them. The CDR3 length is 15 residues. Germline values: CDR1 SGHTA, CDR2 FQGNSA. Regarding the study as a whole: Measurements of TCR breadth and depth may have given underestimates of the total T cell responses.

This table comes from immunoSEQ multiplex PCR, and its TCRdb copy is limited to in-frame clones, with some not included. The sample has 300,000 to 350,000 clones, 85% to 90% seen once. Treatment here: 15 to 20 received Ad26.COV2.S at low or high dose, single or two shots; roughly five received placebo; per-sample allocation not given. Day 63 after the first vaccine or placebo injection was the time point for sampling. On this clone itself: The antigen is undetermined.

This specimen consisted of peripheral blood, obtained in a trial of Ad26.COV2.S vaccine versus placebo. This chain uses TRBV7-2 with TRBJ1-5, with D hard to call. The clonotype comes from a person between 18 and 65 years old who received the Ad26.COV2.S COVID-19 vaccine or a placebo. The chain's CDR3 is CASSLGAGLNQPQHF. The CDR3 region has the DNA TGTGCCAGCAGCTTAGGAGCCGGATTAAATCAGCCCCAGCATTTT.